A single sample gave rise to the 16 T cell receptor beta chains below, sequenced in a study of T cells in localized non-small cell lung cancer. The method was immunoSEQ multiplex PCR; TCRdb's version includes in-frame clones alone and lacks a portion of them. The table shows 800 to 1,100 clones, with around 25% occurring only once. This sample comprised normal lung tissue next to the tumor, obtained before any cancer treatment. These receptors were collected from a male donor at least 60 years old with stage II squamous cell lung carcinoma.

This clone was detected only a few times. The chain uses TRBV1 and TRBJ1-1; the D call TRBD1 from the table was never checked on the DNA. TRBV1 corresponds to a pseudogene. CDR3 length equals 15 residues. The CDR3 DNA reads TGCGCCAGCAGCCAAGCTAAGAGAACAGCCACTGAAGCTTTCTTT. Its protein is CASSQAKRTATEAFF.

In its sample, this clone was seen a few times. The chain employs TRBV6-8 and TRBJ1-1; D remains ambiguous. CDR1 and CDR2 from the germline V gene are MNHGY and SAAAGT. Trimming stripped 5 bases from V and 4 bases from J, with 11 bases between. This CDR3 region has 13 residues. The CDR3 DNA is TGTGCCAGCAGTCCAACCGGAGTCACTGAAGCTTTCTTT. Translation gives CASSPTGVTEAFF.

This clone has only one observation. The V call is TRBV5-1, the J call TRBJ2-7; 9 positions agree with TRBD1. CDR3 length: 14 amino acids. Germline V lookup: CDR1 SGHRS, CDR2 YFSETQ. After removal of 2 bases from V and 3 bases from J, the junction contained 3 bases not matched to a gene. The CDR3, as DNA: TGCGCCAGCAGCTTACCGGGACAGGGCTACGAGCAGTACTTC. This sequence encodes CASSLPGQGYEQYF. The full variable domain, its missing parts supplied by reference TRBV5-1 and TRBJ2-7, is KAGVTQTPRYLIKTRGQQVTLSCSPISGHRSVSWYQQTPGQGLQFLFEYFSETQRNKGNFPGRFSGRQFSNSRSEMNVSTLELGDSALYLCASSLPGQGYEQYFGPGTRLTVT.

This clone was detected only a few times. V is TRBV19 and J is TRBJ1-2, with a weak D call TRBD1 (5 bases). Germline V gene sequence: CDR1 LNHDA, CDR2 SQIVND (reference sequence). Deletions cut 5 bases from V and 1 base from J, with 11 bases between. This CDR3 spans 14 amino acids. CDR3 nucleotide sequence: TGTGCCAGTAGTCGGACAAACATTAACTATGGCTACACCTTC. Translating it yields CASSRTNINYGYTF.

This clone was seen a handful of times. The chain's CDR3 is CATSSPQGGIYEQYF. The CDR3 coding sequence is TGTGCCACCAGCTCTCCCCAGGGGGGGATCTACGAGCAGTACTTC. This rearrangement joins TRBV15 to TRBJ2-7; either TRBD1 or TRBD2 may supply D (7 bases each). The CDR3 contains 15 residues. Germline-derived CDR1 and CDR2 are LNHNV and YYDKDF (reference sequence). The ends were cut back, 5 bases at V and 3 bases at J, with 17 bases in the middle.

This clone was seen more than once but under ten times. The gene calls are TRBV11-3 and TRBJ1-4; no clear D gene. The germline V and J ends were trimmed by 5 bases and 0 bases, with 10 bases remaining between them. From germline, CDR1 is SGHNT and CDR2 YENEEA. The CDR3 totals 15 residues. CDR3 in DNA: TGTGCCAGCAGCGCAGCTCCCTCAACTAATGAAAAACTGTTTTTT. This gives the protein CASSAAPSTNEKLFF.

In its sample, this clone was seen a few times. This sequence joins TRBV6-8 and TRBJ1-4, with TRBD1 identical over 8 bases. The trim removed 6 bases at V and 7 bases at J, leaving 10 bases unmatched. CDR3 size: 15 residues. Germline assignment: CDR1 MNHGY and CDR2 SAAAGT. The CDR3 reads CASSEGTGGVEKLFF. In DNA, the CDR3 is TGTGCCAGCAGCGAGGGAACAGGGGGGGTTGAAAAACTGTTTTTT.

The CDR3 DNA reads as TGTGCCAGCAGCCGGAGACAGGGACCTTCTGCCTTAGATACGCAGTATTTT. This encodes CASSRRQGPSALDTQYF. V usage is TRBV11-3 and J usage is TRBJ2-3, with 7 bases fitting TRBD1. The ends lost 5 bases at V and 5 bases at J; junction bases unmatched: 16. Per the germline V gene, CDR1 is SGHNT and CDR2 is YENEEA. The CDR3 is made up of 17 amino acids.

This clone is classed as large (0.1 to 1%). The chain is built from TRBV6-8 and TRBJ1-1; D is undetermined. The length of the CDR3 is 13 residues. V lost 6 bases and J lost 3, with 11 bases in between. In germline, CDR1 is MNHGY, CDR2 SAAAGT. The CDR3: CASRRLVDTEAFF. Here the CDR3 DNA reads TGTGCCAGCAGAAGACTCGTGGACACTGAAGCTTTCTTT.

This clone was recorded a few times. The genes are TRBV11-3 and TRBJ1-2; TRBD1 aligns across 7 bases. Losses at the gene ends were 0 bases for V and 5 bases for J; bases not matched to a gene: 9. In germline, CDR1 is SGHNT, CDR2 YENEEA. This CDR3 is 16 amino acids long. The CDR3 bases are TGTGCCAGCAGCTTAGACCCCACAGGGGTCAGATATGGCTACACCTTC. Translation: CASSLDPTGVRYGYTF.

This clone was detected only a few times. This chain uses TRBV28 with TRBJ2-6; 9 bases line up with TRBD1. This CDR3 is 16 amino acids long. Germline values: CDR1 MDHEN, CDR2 SYDVKM. The J segment lost 2 bases and the V segment lost 5 bases, leaving 4 bases of the junction unmatched. The CDR3, as DNA: TGTGCCAGCAGTACAGGGGACAGGGCTGGGGCCAACGTCCTGACTTTC. Its protein is CASSTGDRAGANVLTF.

This clone showed up just a few times. The chain employs TRBV6-8 and TRBJ2-7, with TRBD1 matching over 8 bases. V shed 6 bases, J shed 0 bases, and the junction held 7 bases outside the gene matches. The CDR3 extends over 15 amino acids. Germline lookup yields CDR1 MNHGY and CDR2 SAAAGT. The CDR3 loop reads CASRKGQDLSYEQYF. The CDR3 DNA follows: TGTGCCAGCAGGAAGGGACAGGACCTCTCCTACGAGCAGTACTTC.

The V and J genes are TRBV7-1 and TRBJ2-7; tentatively, D is TRBD1 (6 bases). TRBV7-1 is labeled an ORF, and its function is uncertain. With 5 bases removed from V and 2 bases from J, the gap between germline ends came to 10 bases. The CDR3 spans 13 residues. In nucleotides, the CDR3 is TGTGCCAGCAGCCGCGGACAGACCTACGAGCAGTACTTC. This gives the protein CASSRGQTYEQYF.

This clone was seen more than once but under ten times. V and J are TRBV6-8 and TRBJ1-6, with unresolved D. V was shortened by 6 bases and J by 10 bases, with 13 bases between the two germline ends. The length of the CDR3 is 13 residues. Germline-derived CDR1 and CDR2 are MNHGY and SAAAGT. CDR3 in DNA: TGTGCCAGCAGCCTCTTCGGTGGATCACCCCTCCACTTT. This encodes CASSLFGGSPLHF.

This sequence joins TRBV18 and TRBJ2-2; TRBD2 matches 10 bases. The germline V gene has CDR1 KGHSH and CDR2 LQKENI. V lost 0 bases, J lost 3 bases, and 10 bases stayed unmatched. CDR3 length equals 19 residues. The CDR3 loop reads CASSPPPIGLAGDTGELFF. DNA of the CDR3: TGTGCCAGCTCACCACCTCCCATCGGGCTAGCGGGGGACACCGGGGAGCTGTTTTTT.

The J gene is TRBJ2-7, the V gene TRBV5-1; 7 positions agree with TRBD1. J was trimmed by 3 bases and V by 5 bases; bases with no gene match: 8. CDR3 length: 14 residues. Germline-derived CDR1 and CDR2 are SGHRS and YFSETQ. This CDR3 reads CASRAGTERYEQYF. The CDR3, as DNA: TGCGCCAGCAGGGCCGGGACAGAGCGCTACGAGCAGTACTTC.